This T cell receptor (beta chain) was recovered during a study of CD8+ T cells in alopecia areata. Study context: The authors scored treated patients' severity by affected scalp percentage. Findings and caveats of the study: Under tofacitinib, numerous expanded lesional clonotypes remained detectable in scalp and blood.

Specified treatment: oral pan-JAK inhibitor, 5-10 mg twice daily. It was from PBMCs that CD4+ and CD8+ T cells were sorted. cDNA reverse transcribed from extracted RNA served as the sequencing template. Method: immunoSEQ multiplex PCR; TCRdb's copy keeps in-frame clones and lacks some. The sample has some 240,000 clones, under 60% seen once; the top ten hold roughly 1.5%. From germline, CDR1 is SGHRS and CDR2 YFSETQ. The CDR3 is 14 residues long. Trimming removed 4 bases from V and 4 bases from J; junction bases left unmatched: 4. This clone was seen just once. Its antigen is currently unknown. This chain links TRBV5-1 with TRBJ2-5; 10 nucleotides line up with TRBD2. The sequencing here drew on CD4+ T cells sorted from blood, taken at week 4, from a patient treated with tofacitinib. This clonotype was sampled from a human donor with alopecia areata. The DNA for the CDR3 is TGCGCCAGCAGCCTAGCGGGGGTTGGAGAGACCCAGTACTTC. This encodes CASSLAGVGETQYF.